This T cell receptor (beta chain) was observed in a study of blood T cell repertoires in COVID-19. Study information: The origin of the acute and convalescent COVID-19 samples was the United States, Italy and Spain.

J was trimmed by 8 bases and V by 5 bases; bases with no gene match: 10. This CDR3 contains 14 residues. Germline CDR1 reads SGHVS; CDR2 reads FQNEAQ. Authors' data handling: Amplifying reference gene primers gave estimates of nucleated cell counts. Some clones are missing from TCRdb's copy, which holds only in-frame ones; the method was immunoSEQ multiplex PCR. V, J and clone size are taken as reported in that table, and D and trimming were inferred from the DNA itself. The table has 95,000 to 150,000 clones, approximately 85% seen once; the top ten hold just over 6.5%. The rearrangement joins TRBV7-8 to TRBJ2-5; TRBD1 matches at 8 bases. Sequencing was carried out using peripheral blood. This TCR was recovered from a man older than 75 with active or convalescent COVID-19. The DNA for the CDR3 is TGTGCCAGCAGCGCGGACAGGGCATCTCTTACCCAGTACTTC. Amino acids: CASSADRASLTQYF.